This TCR beta chain derives from a study of control samples from healthy donors and cancer patients. Between the trimmed V and J ends, which lost 4 bases and 1 base, there was a span of 7 bases. Germline CDR1 and CDR2: GTSNPN and SVGIG (reference sequence). CDR3 size: 12 residues. Using immunoSEQ multiplex PCR, the repertoire was profiled, and TCRdb retains in-frame clones only, with some absent. Of roughly 120,000 clones listed, around 91% were seen once; the top ten hold approximately 1.1%. Input material: PBMCs. The sequence was collected from a woman in her 50s with colorectal cancer. The chain is built from TRBV30 and TRBJ1-1; D is unclear. CDR3 amino acids: CAWNPGNTEAFF. CDR3 sequence (DNA): TGTGCCTGGAATCCGGGGAACACTGAAGCTTTCTTT.